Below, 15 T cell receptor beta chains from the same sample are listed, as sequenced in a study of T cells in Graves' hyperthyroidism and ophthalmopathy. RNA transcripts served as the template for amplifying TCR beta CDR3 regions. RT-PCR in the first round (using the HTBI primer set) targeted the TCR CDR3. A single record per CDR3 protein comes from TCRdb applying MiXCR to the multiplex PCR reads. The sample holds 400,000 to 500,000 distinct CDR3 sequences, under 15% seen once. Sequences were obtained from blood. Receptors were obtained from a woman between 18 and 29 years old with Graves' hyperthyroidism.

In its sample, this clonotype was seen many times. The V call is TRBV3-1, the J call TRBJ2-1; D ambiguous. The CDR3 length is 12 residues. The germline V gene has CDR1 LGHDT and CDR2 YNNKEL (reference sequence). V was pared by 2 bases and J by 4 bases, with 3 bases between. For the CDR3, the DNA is TGTGCCAGCAGCCAATTATACAATGAGCAGTTCTTC. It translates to CASSQLYNEQFF.

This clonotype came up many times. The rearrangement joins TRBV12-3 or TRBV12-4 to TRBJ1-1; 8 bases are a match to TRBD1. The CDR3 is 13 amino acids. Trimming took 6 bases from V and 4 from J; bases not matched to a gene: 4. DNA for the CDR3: TGTGCCAGCAGACCCACAGGGGGCACTGAAGCTTTCTTT. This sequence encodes CASRPTGGTEAFF.

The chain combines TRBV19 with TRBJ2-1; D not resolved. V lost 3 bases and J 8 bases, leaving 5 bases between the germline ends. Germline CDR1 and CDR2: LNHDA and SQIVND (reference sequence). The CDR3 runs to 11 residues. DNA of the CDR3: TGTGCCAGTAGTATTGTCGATGAGCAGTTCTTC. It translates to CASSIVDEQFF.

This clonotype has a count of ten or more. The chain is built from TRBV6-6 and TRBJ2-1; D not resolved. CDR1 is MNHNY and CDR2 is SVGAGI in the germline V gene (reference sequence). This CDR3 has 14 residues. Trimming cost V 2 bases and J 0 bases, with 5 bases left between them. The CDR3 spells CASSYVNSYNEQFF. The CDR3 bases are TGTGCCAGCAGTTACGTAAACTCCTACAATGAGCAGTTCTTC.

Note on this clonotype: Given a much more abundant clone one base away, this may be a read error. The CDR3 loop is CASSQDPGKLAFF. CDR3 bases: TGTGCCAGCAGCCAAGATCCGGGGAAATTGGCTTTCTTT. This rearrangement joins TRBV4-1 to TRBJ1-1, with D hard to call. From germline, CDR1 is MGHRA and CDR2 YSYEKL. The CDR3 contains 13 residues.

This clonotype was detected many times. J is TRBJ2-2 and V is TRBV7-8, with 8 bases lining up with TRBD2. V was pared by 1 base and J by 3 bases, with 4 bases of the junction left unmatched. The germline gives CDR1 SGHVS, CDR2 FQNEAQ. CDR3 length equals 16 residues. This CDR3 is CASSLGELADTGELFF. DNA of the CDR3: TGTGCCAGCAGCTTAGGTGAACTAGCGGACACCGGGGAGCTGTTTTTT.

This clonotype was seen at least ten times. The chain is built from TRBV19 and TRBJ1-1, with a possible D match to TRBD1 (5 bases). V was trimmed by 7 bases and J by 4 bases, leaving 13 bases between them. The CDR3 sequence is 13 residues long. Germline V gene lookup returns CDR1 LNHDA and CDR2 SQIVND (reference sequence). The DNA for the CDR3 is TGTGCCAGTAATTGGGGGTCGACCACTGAAGCTTTCTTT. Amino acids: CASNWGSTTEAFF.

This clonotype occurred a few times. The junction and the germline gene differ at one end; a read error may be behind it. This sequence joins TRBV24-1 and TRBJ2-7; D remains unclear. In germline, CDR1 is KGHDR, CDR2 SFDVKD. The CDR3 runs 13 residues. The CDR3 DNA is TGTGCCACCGGTGACTGGAGCTCCTACGAGCAGTACTTC. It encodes CATGDWSSYEQYF.

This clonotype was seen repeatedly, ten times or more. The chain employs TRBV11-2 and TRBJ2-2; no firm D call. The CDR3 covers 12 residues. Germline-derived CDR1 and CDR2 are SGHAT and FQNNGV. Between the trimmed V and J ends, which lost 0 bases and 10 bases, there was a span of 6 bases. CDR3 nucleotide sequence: TGTGCCAGCAGCTTAGAGGGCTTGGAGCTGTTTTTT. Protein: CASSLEGLELFF.

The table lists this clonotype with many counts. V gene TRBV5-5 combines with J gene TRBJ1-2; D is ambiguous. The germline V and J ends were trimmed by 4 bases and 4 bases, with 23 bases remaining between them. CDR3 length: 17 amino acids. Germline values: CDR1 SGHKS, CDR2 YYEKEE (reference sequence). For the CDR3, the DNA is TGTGCCAGCAGCCCGAAGACCGGGCACTCGTTGATCTATGGCTACACCTTC. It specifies CASSPKTGHSLIYGYTF.

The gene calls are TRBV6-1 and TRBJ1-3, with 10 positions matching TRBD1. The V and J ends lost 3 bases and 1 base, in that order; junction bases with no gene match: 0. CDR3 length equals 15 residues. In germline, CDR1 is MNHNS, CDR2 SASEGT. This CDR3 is CASSEGQGSGNTIYF. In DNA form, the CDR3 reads TGTGCCAGCAGTGAGGGACAGGGGTCTGGAAACACCATATATTTT.

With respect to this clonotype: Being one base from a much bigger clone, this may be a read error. CDR3 sequence: CASSQGLAGGEQYF. The CDR3 DNA reads as TGTGCCAGCAGCCAGGGGTTAGCGGGAGGCGAGCAGTACTTC. The chain is built from TRBV14 and TRBJ2-7, with 10 positions matching TRBD2. The CDR3 totals 14 residues. CDR1 and CDR2 (germline): SGHDN, FVKESK. Trimming removed 3 bases from V and 6 bases from J; junction bases left unmatched: 5.

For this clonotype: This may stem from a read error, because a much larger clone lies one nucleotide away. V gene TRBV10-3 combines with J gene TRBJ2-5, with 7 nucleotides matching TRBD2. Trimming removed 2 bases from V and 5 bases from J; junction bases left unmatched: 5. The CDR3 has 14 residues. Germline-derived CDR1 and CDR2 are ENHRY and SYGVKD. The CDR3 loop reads CAISERGDDETQYF. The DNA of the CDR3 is TGTGCCATCAGTGAGCGGGGGGATGATGAGACCCAGTACTTC.

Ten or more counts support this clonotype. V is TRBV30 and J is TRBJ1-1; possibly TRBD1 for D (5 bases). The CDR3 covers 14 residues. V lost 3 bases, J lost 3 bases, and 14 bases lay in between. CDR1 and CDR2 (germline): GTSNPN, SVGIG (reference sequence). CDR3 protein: CAWSYSLGDTEAFF. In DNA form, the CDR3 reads TGTGCCTGGAGCTATTCATTGGGGGACACTGAAGCTTTCTTT.

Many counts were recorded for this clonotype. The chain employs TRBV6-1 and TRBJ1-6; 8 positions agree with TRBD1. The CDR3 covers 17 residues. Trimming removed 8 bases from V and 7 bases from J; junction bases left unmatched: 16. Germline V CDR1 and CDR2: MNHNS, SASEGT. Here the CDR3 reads CASRPGRQGMENSPLHF. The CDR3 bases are TGTGCCAGCCGTCCCGGCCGACAGGGGATGGAGAATTCACCCCTCCACTTT.